The entry below describes one T cell receptor beta chain. Antigen: not known. Healthy Caucasians were all of the donors. This sample is part of a study of identical twins. Points from the study as a whole: Conclusions leaned on cross-sectional statistical analysis and did not track the same donors over time. Whereas memory repertoires showed no such difference, abundant cord blood beta clonotypes carried fewer insertions. Surplus twin overlap in beta out-of-frame sequences was less pronounced.

From the 5' RACE reads, TCRdb called clonotypes with MiXCR, one entry per CDR3 protein. This sample yields 1.5 million to 2 million distinct CDR3 sequences, of which roughly 35% are seen a single time; around 0.3% belongs to the top ten. V shed 8 bases, J shed 1 base, and the junction held 7 bases outside the gene matches. The germline V gene has CDR1 DFQATT and CDR2 SNEGSKA (reference sequence). CDR3 length: 13 residues. The receptor's source is a newborn girl in good health. The chain carries TRBV20-1 and TRBJ1-1; 7 nucleotides line up with TRBD1. Sequenced: cord blood. CDR3 sequence: CSTTPGGNTEAFF. The CDR3 bases are TGCAGTACAACCCCAGGGGGGAACACTGAAGCTTTCTTT.